The clone carrying this TCR beta chain was found many times. The investigators amplified TCR beta CDR3 regions from RNA transcripts. HTBI primers were the set used in a first-round RT-PCR of the TCR CDR3. MiXCR, applied by TCRdb to the multiplex PCR reads, yields one record per CDR3 protein. Among fewer than 750,000 distinct CDR3 sequences listed, about 15% were seen once. These data are taken from a study of T cells in Graves' hyperthyroidism and ophthalmopathy. The CDR3 runs to 14 residues. Germline CDR1 is SEHNR and CDR2 is FQNEAQ (reference sequence). V lost 5 bases and J lost 5; bases outside the gene matches: 5.

Sequencing was done on a sample of blood. This TCR derives from a middle-aged woman with Graves' ophthalmopathy. The gene calls are TRBV7-9 and TRBJ1-5; TRBD1 aligns across 8 bases. CDR3 sequence: CASSPETGDQPQHF. The CDR3 DNA reads TGTGCCAGCAGCCCAGAGACAGGGGATCAGCCCCAGCATTTT.